This T cell receptor (beta chain) stems from a study of identical twins. The study's findings and limits: The study found that models underestimated out-of-frame TCR alpha sharing in monozygotic twins. For cord blood, abundant beta clonotypes had fewer insertions, unlike memory repertoires, which showed none.

Trimming removed 3 bases from V and 0 bases from J, with 10 bases in between. CDR1 and CDR2 (germline): SGHRS, YFSETQ. The CDR3 covers 15 residues. This clonotype showed up just a few times. What it binds is not known. cDNA carried unique molecular identifiers, and a universal primer site was added by template switching. Via MiXCR, TCRdb re-called the 5' RACE reads, giving one row per CDR3 protein. In the table there are around 490,000 distinct CDR3 sequences, roughly 15% of which are singletons. These data were likewise used in another study, on yellow fever vaccine responses in identical twins. As reported in that work: Twins' vaccine T cell responses were reported to seem partly convergent and partly personalized.

The chain links TRBV5-1 to TRBJ2-1; perhaps TRBD2 as D (6 bases). Sequencing was done on a sample of CD4+ T cells sorted from blood. The sequence was collected from a woman between 18 and 29 years old in good health. The CDR3 nucleotides are TGCGCCAGCAGCTACGCCGGGAGCTCCTACAATGAGCAGTTCTTC. The encoded protein is CASSYAGSSYNEQFF.